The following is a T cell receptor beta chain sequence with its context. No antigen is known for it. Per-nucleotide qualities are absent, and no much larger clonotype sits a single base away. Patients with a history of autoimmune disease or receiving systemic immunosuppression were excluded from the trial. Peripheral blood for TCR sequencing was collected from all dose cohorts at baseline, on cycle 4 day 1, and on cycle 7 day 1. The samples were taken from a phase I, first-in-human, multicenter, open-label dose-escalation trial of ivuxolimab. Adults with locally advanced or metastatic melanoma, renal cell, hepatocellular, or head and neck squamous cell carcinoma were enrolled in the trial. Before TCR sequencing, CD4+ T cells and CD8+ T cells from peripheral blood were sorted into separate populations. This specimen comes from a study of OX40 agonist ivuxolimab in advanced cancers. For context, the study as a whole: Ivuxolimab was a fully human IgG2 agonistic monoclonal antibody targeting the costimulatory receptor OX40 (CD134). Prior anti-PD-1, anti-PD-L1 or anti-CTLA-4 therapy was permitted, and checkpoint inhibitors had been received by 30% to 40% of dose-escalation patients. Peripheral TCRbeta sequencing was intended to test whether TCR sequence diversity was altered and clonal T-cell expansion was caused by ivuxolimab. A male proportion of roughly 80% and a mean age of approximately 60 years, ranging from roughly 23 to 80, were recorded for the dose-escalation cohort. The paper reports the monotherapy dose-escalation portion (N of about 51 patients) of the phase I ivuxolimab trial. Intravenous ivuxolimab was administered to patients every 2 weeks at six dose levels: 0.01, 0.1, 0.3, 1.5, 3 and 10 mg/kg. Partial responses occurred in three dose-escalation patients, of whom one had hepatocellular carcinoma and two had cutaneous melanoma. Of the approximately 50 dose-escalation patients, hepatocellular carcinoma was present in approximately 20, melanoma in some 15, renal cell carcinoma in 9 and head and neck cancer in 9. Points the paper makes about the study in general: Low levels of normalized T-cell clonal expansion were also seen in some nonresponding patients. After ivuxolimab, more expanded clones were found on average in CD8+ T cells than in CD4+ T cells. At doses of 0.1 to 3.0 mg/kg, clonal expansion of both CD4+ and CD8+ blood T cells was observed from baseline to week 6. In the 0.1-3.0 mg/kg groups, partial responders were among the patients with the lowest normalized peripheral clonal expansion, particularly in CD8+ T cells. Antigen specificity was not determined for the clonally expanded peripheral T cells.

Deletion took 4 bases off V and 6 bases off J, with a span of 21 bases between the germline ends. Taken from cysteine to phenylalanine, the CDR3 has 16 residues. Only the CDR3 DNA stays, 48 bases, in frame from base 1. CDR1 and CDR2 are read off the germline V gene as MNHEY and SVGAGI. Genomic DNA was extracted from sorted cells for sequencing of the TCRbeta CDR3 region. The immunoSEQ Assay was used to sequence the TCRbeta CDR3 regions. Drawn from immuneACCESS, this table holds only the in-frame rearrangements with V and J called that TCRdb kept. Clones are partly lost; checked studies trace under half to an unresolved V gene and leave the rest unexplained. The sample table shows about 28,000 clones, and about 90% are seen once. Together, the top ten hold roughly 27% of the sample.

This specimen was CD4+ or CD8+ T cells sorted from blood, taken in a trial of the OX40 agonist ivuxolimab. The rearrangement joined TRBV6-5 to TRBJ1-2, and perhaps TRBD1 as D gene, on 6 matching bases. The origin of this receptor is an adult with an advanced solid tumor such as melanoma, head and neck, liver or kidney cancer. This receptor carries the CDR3 CASSSSTGWVMDGYTF. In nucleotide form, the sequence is TGTGCCAGCAGTTCAAGTACAGGGTGGGTTATGGATGGCTACACCTTC.